Below are 11 T cell receptor beta chains sequenced from a single sample in a study of blood T cell repertoires in COVID-19. TCRdb's table, derived via immunoSEQ multiplex PCR, lists solely in-frame clones and lacks some. The data show 200,000 to 250,000 clones, roughly four fifths seen once. The sequenced sample consisted of peripheral blood. These receptor sequences come from a woman over 75 with acute or convalescent COVID-19.

The genes are TRBV4-2 and TRBJ2-1; 15 nucleotides line up with TRBD2. The CDR3 length is 17 residues. With V trimmed by 1 base and J by 5 bases, 3 bases remained unmatched. Per the germline V gene, CDR1 is LGHNA and CDR2 is YNFKEQ. The CDR3 reads CASSQGTSGGADNEQFF. CDR3 DNA: TGTGCCAGCAGCCAAGGGACTAGCGGGGGGGCCGACAATGAGCAGTTCTTC.

This chain links TRBV7-3 with TRBJ2-3; 9 bases map to TRBD1. The J segment lost 5 bases and the V segment lost 5 bases, leaving 8 bases of the junction unmatched. CDR1 is SGHTA, CDR2 FQGTGA, per germline. This CDR3 is 15 amino acids long. This CDR3 reads CASSPGTGSLDTQYF. CDR3 DNA sequence: TGTGCCAGCAGCCCAGGGACAGGGTCATTAGATACGCAGTATTTT.

This clone was observed once. The rearrangement joins TRBV7-3 to TRBJ2-1; 13 bases match TRBD2. Germline V gene sequence: CDR1 SGHTA, CDR2 FQGTGA. The CDR3 is 18 residues long. The V gene end was trimmed by 5 bases and the J gene end by 6 bases; junction bases not matched to a gene: 13. This CDR3 reads CASSPRTSGSVVLNEQFF. In DNA form, the CDR3 reads TGTGCCAGCAGCCCCCGGACTAGCGGGAGTGTTGTTCTCAATGAGCAGTTCTTC.

The chain couples TRBV12-1 to TRBJ2-7; the table's D call, TRBD2, has no DNA check behind it. TRBV12-1 corresponds to a pseudogene. The CDR3 consists of 15 residues. The chain's CDR3 is CASSGPRRFIHEQYF. CDR3 DNA sequence: TGTGCCAGCAGCGGCCCCCGGAGGTTCATCCACGAGCAGTACTTC.

This chain links TRBV28 with TRBJ1-4; no reliable D call. This CDR3 has 11 residues. CDR1 and CDR2 (germline): MDHEN, SYDVKM. Trimming removed 6 bases from V and 4 bases from J, with 3 bases in between. The CDR3 nucleotides read TGTGCCAGCAGACTTAATGAAAAACTGTTTTTT. Translation gives CASRLNEKLFF.

The chain links TRBV2 to TRBJ1-2; 9 bases line up with TRBD1. The length of the CDR3 is 12 residues. V trimming: 8 bases; J trimming: 8 bases; junction bases outside the gene matches: 6. CDR1 is SNHLY, CDR2 FYNNEI, per germline. The CDR3 DNA reads as TGTGCCAGCGACAGGGGGAAAGGGGGCTACACCTTC. This codes for CASDRGKGGYTF.

V and J are TRBV3-1 (or the pseudogene TRBV3-2) and TRBJ1-4; unclear D gene. In germline, CDR1 is LGHDT, CDR2 YNNKEL (reference sequence). Trimming took 4 bases from V and 5 from J, leaving 8 bases between them. The length of the CDR3 is 13 residues. CDR3 loop: CASSLRENEKLFF. CDR3 sequence (DNA): TGTGCCAGCAGCCTGCGGGAAAATGAAAAACTGTTTTTT.

CDR3 in amino acids: CASSASEIGRNEQFF. The DNA for the CDR3 is TGTGCCAGCAGCGCATCGGAAATCGGGAGGAATGAGCAGTTCTTC. V usage is TRBV6-5 and J usage is TRBJ2-1; 7 positions agree with TRBD2. In germline, CDR1 is MNHEY, CDR2 SVGAGI. V shed 6 bases, J shed 7 bases, and the junction held 12 bases outside the gene matches. The CDR3 sequence is 15 residues long.

The chain joins TRBV28 to TRBJ2-7, with TRBD2 matching over 8 bases. CDR3 length equals 14 residues. The trim removed 5 bases at V and 5 bases at J, leaving 8 bases unmatched. Germline V CDR1 and CDR2: MDHEN, SYDVKM. The CDR3 DNA reads TGTGCCAGCAGTCCGCAGGGGCGGGAGGACGAGCAGTACTTC. Its translation is CASSPQGREDEQYF.

This clone was picked up one time. This chain uses TRBV7-9 with TRBJ1-2; TRBD1 might be the D (6 bases). The CDR3 runs 16 residues. Per the germline V gene, CDR1 is SEHNR and CDR2 is FQNEAQ (reference sequence). Trimming took off 6 bases at V and 3 bases at J, with 20 bases between the two ends. CDR3 nucleotides: TGTGCCAGCAGGCTCACTGCAGGGGAACCTTACTATGGCTACACCTTC. This encodes CASRLTAGEPYYGYTF.

The V call is TRBV4-2, the J call TRBJ1-6; D is unclear. V was cut by 2 bases and J by 0 bases, with 8 bases left in between. This CDR3 has 16 residues. From germline, CDR1 is LGHNA and CDR2 YNFKEQ. The CDR3 nucleotides are TGTGCCAGCAGCCAAAAGACATTCTCCTATAATTCACCCCTCCACTTT. This translates into CASSQKTFSYNSPLHF.